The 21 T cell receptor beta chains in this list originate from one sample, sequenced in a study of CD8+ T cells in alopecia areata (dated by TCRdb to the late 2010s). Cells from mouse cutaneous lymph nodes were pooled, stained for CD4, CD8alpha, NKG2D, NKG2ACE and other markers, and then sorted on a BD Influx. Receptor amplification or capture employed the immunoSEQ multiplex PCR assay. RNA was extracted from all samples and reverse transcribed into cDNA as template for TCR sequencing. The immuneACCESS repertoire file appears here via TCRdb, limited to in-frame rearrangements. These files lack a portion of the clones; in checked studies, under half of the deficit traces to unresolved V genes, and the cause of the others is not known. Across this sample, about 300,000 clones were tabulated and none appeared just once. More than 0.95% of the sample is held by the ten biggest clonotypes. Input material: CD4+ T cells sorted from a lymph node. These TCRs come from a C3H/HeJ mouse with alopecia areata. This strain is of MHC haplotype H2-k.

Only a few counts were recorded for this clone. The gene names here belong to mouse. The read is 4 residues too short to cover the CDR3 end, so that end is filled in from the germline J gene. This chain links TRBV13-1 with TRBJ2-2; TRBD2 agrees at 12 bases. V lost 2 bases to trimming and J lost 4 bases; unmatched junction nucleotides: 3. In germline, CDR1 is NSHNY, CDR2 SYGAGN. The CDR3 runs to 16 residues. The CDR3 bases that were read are TGTGCCAGCAGTGAGGGGACTGGGGGGATCACCGGG. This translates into CASSEGTGGITG. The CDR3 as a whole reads CASSEGTGGITGQLYF.

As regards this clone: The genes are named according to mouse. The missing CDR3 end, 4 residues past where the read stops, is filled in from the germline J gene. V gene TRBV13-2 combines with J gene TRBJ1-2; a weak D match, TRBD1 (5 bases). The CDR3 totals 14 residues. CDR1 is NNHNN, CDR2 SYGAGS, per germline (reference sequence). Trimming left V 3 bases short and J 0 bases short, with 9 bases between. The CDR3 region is CASGAKTANSDYTF. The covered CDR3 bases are TGTGCCAGCGGTGCGAAGACAGCAAACTCC.

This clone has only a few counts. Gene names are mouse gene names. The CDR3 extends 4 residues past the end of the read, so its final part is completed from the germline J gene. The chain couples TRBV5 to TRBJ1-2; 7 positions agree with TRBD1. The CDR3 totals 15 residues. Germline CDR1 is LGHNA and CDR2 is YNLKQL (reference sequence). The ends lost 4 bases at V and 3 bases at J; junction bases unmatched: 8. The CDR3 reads CASSPQGEVDSDYTF. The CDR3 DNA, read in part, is TGTGCCAGCAGCCCCCAGGGGGAGGTTGACTCC.

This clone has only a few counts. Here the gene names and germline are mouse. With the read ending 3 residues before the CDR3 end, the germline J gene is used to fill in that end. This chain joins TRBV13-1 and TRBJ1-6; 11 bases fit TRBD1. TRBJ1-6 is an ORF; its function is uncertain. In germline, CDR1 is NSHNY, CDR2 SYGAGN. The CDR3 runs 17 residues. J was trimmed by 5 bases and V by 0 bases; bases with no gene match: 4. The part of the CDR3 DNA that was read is TGTGCCAGCAGTGATGCATGGGGACAGGGGGATAATTCGCCC. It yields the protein CASSDAWGQGDNSP. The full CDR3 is CASSDAWGQGDNSPLYF.

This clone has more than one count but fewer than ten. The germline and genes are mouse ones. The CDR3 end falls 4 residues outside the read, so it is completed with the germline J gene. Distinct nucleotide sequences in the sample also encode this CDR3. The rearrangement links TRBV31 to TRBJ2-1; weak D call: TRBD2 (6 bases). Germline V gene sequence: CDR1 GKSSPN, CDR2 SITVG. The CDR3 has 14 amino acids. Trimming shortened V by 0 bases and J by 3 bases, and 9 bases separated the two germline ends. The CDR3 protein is CAWSLLGTYAEQFF. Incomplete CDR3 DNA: TGTGCCTGGAGTCTGCTGGGGACCTATGCT.

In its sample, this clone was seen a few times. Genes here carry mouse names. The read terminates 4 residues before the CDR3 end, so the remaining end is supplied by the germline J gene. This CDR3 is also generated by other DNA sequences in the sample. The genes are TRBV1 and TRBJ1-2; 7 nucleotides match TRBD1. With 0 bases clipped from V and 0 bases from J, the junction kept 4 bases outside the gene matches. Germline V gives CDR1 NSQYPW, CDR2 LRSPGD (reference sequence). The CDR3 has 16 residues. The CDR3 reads CTCSADLQGANSDYTF. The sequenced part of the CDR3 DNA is TGCACCTGCAGTGCAGATCTCCAGGGGGCAAACTCC.

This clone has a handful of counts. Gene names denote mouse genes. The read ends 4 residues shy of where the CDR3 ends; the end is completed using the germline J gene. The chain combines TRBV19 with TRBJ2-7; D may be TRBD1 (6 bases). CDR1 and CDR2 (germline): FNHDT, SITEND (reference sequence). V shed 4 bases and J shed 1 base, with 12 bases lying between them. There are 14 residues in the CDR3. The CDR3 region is CASSLRDKSYEQYF. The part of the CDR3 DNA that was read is TGTGCCAGCAGTCTCCGGGACAAATCCTAT. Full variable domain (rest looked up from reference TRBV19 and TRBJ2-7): GGIITQTPKFLIGQEGQKLTLKCQQNFNHDTMYWYRQDSGKGLRLIYYSITENDLQKGDLSEGYDASREKKSSFSLTVTSAQKNEMAVFLCASSLRDKSYEQYFGPGTRLTVL.

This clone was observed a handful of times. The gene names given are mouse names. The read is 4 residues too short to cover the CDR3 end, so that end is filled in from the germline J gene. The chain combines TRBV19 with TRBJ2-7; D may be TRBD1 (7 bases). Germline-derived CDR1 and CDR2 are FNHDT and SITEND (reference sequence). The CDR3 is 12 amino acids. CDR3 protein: CASGQGGYEQYF. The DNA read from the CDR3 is TGTGCCAGTGGGCAGGGGGGATAT.

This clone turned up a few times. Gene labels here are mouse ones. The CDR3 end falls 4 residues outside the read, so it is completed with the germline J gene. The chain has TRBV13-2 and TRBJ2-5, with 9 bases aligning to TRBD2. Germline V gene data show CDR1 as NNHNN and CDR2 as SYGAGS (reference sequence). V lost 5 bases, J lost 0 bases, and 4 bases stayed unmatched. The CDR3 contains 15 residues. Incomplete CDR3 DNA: TGTGCCAGCGGGAGGACTGGGGTTAACCAAGAC. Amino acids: CASGRTGVNQD. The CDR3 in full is CASGRTGVNQDTQYF.

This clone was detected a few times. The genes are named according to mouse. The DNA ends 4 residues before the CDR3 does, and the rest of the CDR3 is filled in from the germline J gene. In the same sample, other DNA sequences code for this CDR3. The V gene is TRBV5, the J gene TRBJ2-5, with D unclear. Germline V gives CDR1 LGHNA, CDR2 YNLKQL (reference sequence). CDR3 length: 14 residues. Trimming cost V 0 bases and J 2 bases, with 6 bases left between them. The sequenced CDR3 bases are TGTGCCAGCAGCCAAGAGGGGAGCCAAGAC. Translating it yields CASSQEGSQD. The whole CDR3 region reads CASSQEGSQDTQYF.

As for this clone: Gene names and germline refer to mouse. The CDR3 DNA, read in part, is TGTGCCAGCAGCCCTGGGGTTAGTCAAAAC. Translating it yields CASSPGVSQN. The CDR3 in full is CASSPGVSQNTLYF. The chain links TRBV5 to TRBJ2-4; maybe TRBD2 (6 bases). The read halts 4 residues ahead of the CDR3 end, with the missing end drawn from the germline J gene. CDR1 and CDR2 (germline): LGHNA, YNLKQL (reference sequence). The CDR3 sequence is 14 residues long. The germline V and J ends were trimmed by 4 bases and 0 bases, with 8 bases remaining between them.

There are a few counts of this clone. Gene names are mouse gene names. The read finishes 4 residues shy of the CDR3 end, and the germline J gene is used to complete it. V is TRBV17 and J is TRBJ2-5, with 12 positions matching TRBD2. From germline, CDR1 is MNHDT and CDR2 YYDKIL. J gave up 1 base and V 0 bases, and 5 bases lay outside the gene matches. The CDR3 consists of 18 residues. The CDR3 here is CASSREGLGGPHQDTQYF. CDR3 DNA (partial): TGTGCTAGCAGTAGAGAGGGACTGGGGGGCCCTCACCAAGAC.

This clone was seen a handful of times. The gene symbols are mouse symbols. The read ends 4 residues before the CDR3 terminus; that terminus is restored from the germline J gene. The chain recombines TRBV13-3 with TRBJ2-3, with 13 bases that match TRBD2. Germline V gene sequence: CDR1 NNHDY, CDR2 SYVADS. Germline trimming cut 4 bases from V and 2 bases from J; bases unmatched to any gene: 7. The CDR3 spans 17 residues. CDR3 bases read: TGTGCCAGCAGTACCGGGACTGGGGGGGATTTTGCAGAA. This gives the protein CASSTGTGGDFAE. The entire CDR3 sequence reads CASSTGTGGDFAETLYF.

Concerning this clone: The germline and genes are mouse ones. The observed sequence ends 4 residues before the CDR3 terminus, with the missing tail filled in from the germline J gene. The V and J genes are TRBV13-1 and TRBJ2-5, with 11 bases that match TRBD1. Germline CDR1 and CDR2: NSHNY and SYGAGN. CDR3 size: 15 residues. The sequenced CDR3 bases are TGTGCCAGCAGTGCCGGACAGGGGGCCCGGGAC. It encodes CASSAGQGARD. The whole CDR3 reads CASSAGQGARDTQYF.

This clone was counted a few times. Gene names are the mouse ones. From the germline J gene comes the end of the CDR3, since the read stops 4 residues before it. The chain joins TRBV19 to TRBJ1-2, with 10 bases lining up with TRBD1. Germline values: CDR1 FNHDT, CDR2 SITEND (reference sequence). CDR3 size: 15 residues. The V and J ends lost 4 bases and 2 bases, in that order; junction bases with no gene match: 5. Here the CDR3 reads CASSAPGQGNSDYTF. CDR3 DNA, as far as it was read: TGTGCCAGCAGTGCTCCGGGACAGGGGAACTCC.

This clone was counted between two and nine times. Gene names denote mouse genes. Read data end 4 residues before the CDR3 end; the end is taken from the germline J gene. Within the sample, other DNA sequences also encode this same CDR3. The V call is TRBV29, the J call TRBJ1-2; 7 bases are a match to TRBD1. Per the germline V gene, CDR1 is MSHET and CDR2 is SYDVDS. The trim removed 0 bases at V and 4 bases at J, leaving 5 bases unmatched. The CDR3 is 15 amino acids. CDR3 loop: CASSLSGGAGSDYTF. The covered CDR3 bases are TGTGCTAGCAGTTTATCAGGGGGCGCTGGCTCC. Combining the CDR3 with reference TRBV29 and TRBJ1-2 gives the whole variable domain DMKVTQMPRYLIKRMGENVLLECGQDMSHETMYWYRQDPGLGLQLIYISYDVDSNSEGDIPKGYRVSRKKREHFSLILDSAKTNQTSVYFCASSLSGGAGSDYTFGSGTRLLVI.

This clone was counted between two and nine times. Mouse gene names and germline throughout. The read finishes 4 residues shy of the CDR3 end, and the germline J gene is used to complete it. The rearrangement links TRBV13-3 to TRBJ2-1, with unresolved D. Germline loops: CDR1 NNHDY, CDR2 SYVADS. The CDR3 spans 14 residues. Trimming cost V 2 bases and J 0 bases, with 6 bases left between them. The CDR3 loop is CASSEKGNYAEQFF. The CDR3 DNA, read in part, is TGTGCCAGCAGTGAAAAGGGTAACTATGCT.

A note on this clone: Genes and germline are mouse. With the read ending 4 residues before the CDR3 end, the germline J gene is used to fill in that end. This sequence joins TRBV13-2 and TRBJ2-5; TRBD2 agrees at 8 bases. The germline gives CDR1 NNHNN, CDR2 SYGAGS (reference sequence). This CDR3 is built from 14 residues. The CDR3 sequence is CASGDGWGADTQYF. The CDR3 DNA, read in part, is TGTGCCAGCGGTGATGGCTGGGGGGCGGAC.

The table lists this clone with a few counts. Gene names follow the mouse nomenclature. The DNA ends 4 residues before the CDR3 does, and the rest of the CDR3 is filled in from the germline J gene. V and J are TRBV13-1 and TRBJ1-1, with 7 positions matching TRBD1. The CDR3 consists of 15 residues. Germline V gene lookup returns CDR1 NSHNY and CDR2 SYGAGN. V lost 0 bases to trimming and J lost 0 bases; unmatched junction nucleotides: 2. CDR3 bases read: TGTGCCAGCAGTGATGGGGACAGTACAAACACA. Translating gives CASSDGDSTNT. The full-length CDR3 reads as CASSDGDSTNTEVFF.

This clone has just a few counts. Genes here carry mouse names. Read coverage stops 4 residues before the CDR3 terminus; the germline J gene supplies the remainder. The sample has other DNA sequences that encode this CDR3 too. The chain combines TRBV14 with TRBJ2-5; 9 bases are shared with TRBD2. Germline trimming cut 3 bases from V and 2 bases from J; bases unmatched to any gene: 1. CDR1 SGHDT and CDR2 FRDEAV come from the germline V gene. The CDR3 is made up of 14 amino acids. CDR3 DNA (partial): TGTGCCAGCAGTTCTGGGGGGGTCCAAGAC. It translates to CASSSGGVQD. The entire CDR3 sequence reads CASSSGGVQDTQYF.

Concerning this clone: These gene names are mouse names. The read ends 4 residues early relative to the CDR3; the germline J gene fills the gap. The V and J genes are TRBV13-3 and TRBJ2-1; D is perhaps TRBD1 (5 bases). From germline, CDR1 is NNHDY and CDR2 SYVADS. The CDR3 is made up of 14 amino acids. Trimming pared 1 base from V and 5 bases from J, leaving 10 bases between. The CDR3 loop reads CASSDKGRDAEQFF. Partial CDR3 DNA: TGTGCCAGCAGTGATAAGGGGAGGGATGCT.